The entry below describes one TCR beta chain. Its specificity is not known. The data were obtained in a study of vaccination and CD4 T cells after COVID-19. Study context: For post-vaccine samples, collection took place a median about 75 days after dose two, ranging from 14 to 241. SARS-CoV-2, HCoV-NL63, HCoV-OC43 and HCoV-229E supplied the overlapping spike peptides used to stimulate cells.

Cultured CD4+ T cell DNA was sequenced using the Oncomine TCR Beta short-read assay. Each CDR3 protein is one row after TCRdb ran MiXCR on the PCR reads. The repertoire holds roughly 24,000 distinct CDR3 sequences, 55% to 70% seen once, with 4% to 5.5% in the top ten. Treatment noted: roughly ten-day PBMC culture with coronavirus spike peptide pools or control peptides (ViraFEST assay). The CDR3 loop spans 18 amino acids. Looked up from germline, CDR1 is LGHNA and CDR2 is YSLEER. Trimming shortened V by 4 bases and J by 4 bases, and 26 bases separated the two germline ends. Sample: CD4+ T cells from blood, cultured in vitro. This TCR came from a human donor who had recovered from COVID-19. The rearrangement uses TRBV4-3 and TRBJ2-7; D uncertain. The CDR3 nucleotides are TGCGCCAGCAGCCTCAAAGTACCCGGGTCTCGAGCACAGTACGAGCAGTACTTC. This translates into CASSLKVPGSRAQYEQYF.